This entry lists 6 T cell receptor beta chains sequenced from one sample in a study of blood T cell repertoires in COVID-19. Libraries were prepared by immunoSEQ multiplex PCR; TCRdb keeps only in-frame clonotypes and omits some of them. The data show over 100,000 clones, almost 70% seen once. The source material was peripheral blood. The receptors stem from a woman aged 65 to 85 with acute or convalescent COVID-19.

This clone came up many times. The rearrangement uses TRBV4-2 and TRBJ1-3; D unclear. CDR1 is LGHNA and CDR2 is YNFKEQ in the germline V gene. The ends were cut back, 1 base at V and 3 bases at J, with 13 bases in the middle. CDR3 size: 16 residues. CDR3 sequence reads: CASSQAEGRGGNTIYF. The CDR3 DNA sequence: TGTGCCAGCAGCCAAGCGGAGGGTCGAGGTGGAAACACCATATATTTT.

The genes are TRBV28 and TRBJ1-1, with D perhaps matching TRBD1 (6 bases). The CDR3 sequence is 13 residues long. Trimming cost V 6 bases and J 3 bases, with 11 bases left between them. Germline V CDR1 and CDR2: MDHEN, SYDVKM. Here the CDR3 reads CASRGQLYTEAFF. DNA for the CDR3: TGTGCCAGCAGAGGACAGCTTTACACTGAAGCTTTCTTT.

The rearrangement uses TRBV5-6 and TRBJ1-2; D possibly corresponds to TRBD1 (5 bases). CDR1 is SGHDT and CDR2 is YYEEEE in the germline V gene. The CDR3 length is 15 residues. Trimming stripped 0 bases from V and 8 bases from J, with 17 bases between. The chain's CDR3 is CASSLVVIGARGYTF. CDR3 DNA: TGTGCCAGCAGCTTGGTTGTAATTGGGGCGAGGGGCTACACCTTC.

This clone was seen more than once but under ten times. V gene TRBV3-1 (or the pseudogene TRBV3-2) combines with J gene TRBJ1-4, with 9 bases identical to TRBD1. This CDR3 has 14 amino acids. Germline lookup yields CDR1 LGHDT and CDR2 YNNKEL (reference sequence). V was pared by 3 bases and J by 8 bases, with 4 bases of the junction left unmatched. The CDR3 loop is CASSHKGQGEKLFF. In DNA form, the CDR3 reads TGTGCCAGCAGCCATAAAGGACAGGGGGAAAAACTGTTTTTT.

The V call is TRBV11-2, the J call TRBJ2-1; D unresolved. The CDR3 runs 13 residues. CDR1 is SGHAT and CDR2 is FQNNGV in the germline V gene. V dropped 1 base and J dropped 7 bases, with 8 bases sitting between them. The CDR3 DNA follows: TGTGCCAGCAGCTTAGGCAGGTGGAATGAGCAGTTCTTC. It is translated as CASSLGRWNEQFF.

The chain combines TRBV28 with TRBJ1-2, with 9 bases that match TRBD1. The germline V gene encodes CDR1 MDHEN and CDR2 SYDVKM. The V segment lost 6 bases and the J segment 8 bases; nucleotides outside the gene matches: 10. This CDR3 comprises 14 residues. The CDR3 DNA reads as TGTGCCAGCAGGTCCTCGGGACAGGGAGAGGGCTACACCTTC. This translates into CASRSSGQGEGYTF.